The rows below give T cell receptor beta chains drawn from one sample of a study of graft-versus-host responses after intestinal transplantation. These receptors are not linked to any known antigen. TCRdb keeps only in-frame clones here, not all; method: immunoSEQ multiplex PCR. The sample carries roughly 89,000 clones, 92% recorded once. Sequences were derived from unstimulated CD4+ T cells sorted from spleen or lymph node cells, sampled before intestinal transplant. The receptors were gathered from a human donor who received an intestinal transplant. Both conserved end residues are trimmed from each CDR3. Fields, in order: clone size, V gene, CDR3 length, CDR3 protein. Only some rows state a clone size, as once, few, many or a class for expanded clones.

clone_size: NA; v_call: TRBV4-2; cdr3_length: 17; cdr3_aa: ASSPRAGLAGGPAYEQY
clone_size: NA; v_call: TRBV6-1; cdr3_length: 12; cdr3_aa: ASSVTGGTYEQY
clone_size: NA; v_call: TRBV2; cdr3_length: 12; cdr3_aa: ASRPGLASYEQY
clone_size: NA; v_call: TRBV4-1; cdr3_length: 14; cdr3_aa: ASSQGETSYTDTQY
clone_size: NA; v_call: TRBV9; cdr3_length: 12; cdr3_aa: ASSGPGANYGYT
clone_size: NA; v_call: TRBV28; cdr3_length: 11; cdr3_aa: ASSLDLNYGYT
clone_size: NA; v_call: TRBV2; cdr3_length: 11; cdr3_aa: ASSEGRKETQY
clone_size: NA; v_call: TRBV2; cdr3_length: 13; cdr3_aa: ASSEESGLYQPQH
clone_size: NA; v_call: TRBV7-2; cdr3_length: 14; cdr3_aa: ASSLGVPFQGETQY
clone_size: few; v_call: TRBV10-3; cdr3_length: 13; cdr3_aa: AISGRTGGNQPQH
clone_size: NA; v_call: TRBV5-4; cdr3_length: 12; cdr3_aa: ASSFGGLNYGYT
clone_size: NA; v_call: TRBV14; cdr3_length: 10; cdr3_aa: ASSQDRVAYT
clone_size: NA; v_call: TRBV5-1; cdr3_length: 13; cdr3_aa: ASSPGGGRAVTQY
clone_size: NA; v_call: TRBV5-4; cdr3_length: 12; cdr3_aa: ASSLSSSGNTIY
clone_size: NA; v_call: TRBV27; cdr3_length: 13; cdr3_aa: ASSLTGTGNYGYT
clone_size: NA; v_call: TRBV7-9; cdr3_length: 12; cdr3_aa: ASSAGTSYNEQF
clone_size: NA; v_call: TRBV7-3; cdr3_length: 12; cdr3_aa: ASSLQGGTDTQY
clone_size: NA; v_call: TRBV7-9; cdr3_length: 13; cdr3_aa: ASRTLQGAGTEAF
clone_size: NA; v_call: TRBV6-5; cdr3_length: 12; cdr3_aa: ASSYGGAPDTQY
clone_size: NA; v_call: TRBV11-3; cdr3_length: 9; cdr3_aa: ASSKTGELH
clone_size: NA; v_call: TRBV4-2; cdr3_length: 15; cdr3_aa: ASSQDPAGTRPYEQY
clone_size: NA; v_call: TRBV10-3; cdr3_length: 12; cdr3_aa: AIRMTGVEETQY
clone_size: once; v_call: TRBV9; cdr3_length: 15; cdr3_aa: ASSVAVATRGQETQY
clone_size: NA; v_call: TRBV6-7; cdr3_length: 14; cdr3_aa: ASRLFGGGARETQY
clone_size: NA; v_call: TRBV6-1; cdr3_length: 12; cdr3_aa: ASSEGTMDYGYT
clone_size: NA; v_call: TRBV10-3; cdr3_length: 12; cdr3_aa: AISSGQSNEKLF
clone_size: NA; v_call: TRBV29-1; cdr3_length: 13; cdr3_aa: SVLASGRALGEQF
clone_size: NA; v_call: TRBV11-2; cdr3_length: 14; cdr3_aa: ASSLLGQGLWNEQF
clone_size: NA; v_call: TRBV4-1; cdr3_length: 12; cdr3_aa: ASSQEPSSYEQY
clone_size: NA; v_call: TRBV28; cdr3_length: 15; cdr3_aa: ASSPGGGPAANSPLH
clone_size: NA; v_call: TRBV4-1; cdr3_length: 17; cdr3_aa: ASSQGRDRLATGTDTQY
clone_size: NA; v_call: TRBV28; cdr3_length: 13; cdr3_aa: ASSSWTSGNYEQY
clone_size: NA; v_call: TRBV6-5; cdr3_length: 14; cdr3_aa: ASSSHSGRPYNEQF
clone_size: NA; v_call: TRBV7-2; cdr3_length: 13; cdr3_aa: ASSPGGTPTDTQY
clone_size: NA; v_call: TRBV9; cdr3_length: 12; cdr3_aa: ASSVVADHGELF
clone_size: NA; v_call: TRBV7-2; cdr3_length: 13; cdr3_aa: ASSLEGGRLSPLH
clone_size: NA; v_call: TRBV5-4; cdr3_length: 13; cdr3_aa: ASSFQGQGRNEQF
clone_size: NA; v_call: TRBV28; cdr3_length: 14; cdr3_aa: ASTTAGTSGAYEQY
clone_size: NA; v_call: TRBV7-9; cdr3_length: 12; cdr3_aa: ASRTTNGNTEAF
clone_size: once; v_call: TRBV30; cdr3_length: 11; cdr3_aa: AWSVSRSYEQY
clone_size: NA; v_call: TRBV5-1; cdr3_length: 11; cdr3_aa: ASSRSASDEQF
clone_size: NA; v_call: TRBV29-1; cdr3_length: 12; cdr3_aa: SVSGTGVYNEQF
clone_size: NA; v_call: TRBV5-6; cdr3_length: 13; cdr3_aa: ASSSGQTPTREQF
clone_size: NA; v_call: TRBV28; cdr3_length: 14; cdr3_aa: ASSKSGTSGKETQY
clone_size: NA; v_call: TRBV6-5; cdr3_length: 13; cdr3_aa: ASSYSGSSGNTIY
clone_size: NA; v_call: TRBV28; cdr3_length: 12; cdr3_aa: ASSFTSVGYEQY
clone_size: NA; v_call: TRBV9; cdr3_length: 11; cdr3_aa: ASSVSFQETQY
clone_size: once; v_call: TRBV9; cdr3_length: 14; cdr3_aa: ASSVELAGNPREQY
clone_size: NA; v_call: TRBV27; cdr3_length: 13; cdr3_aa: ASTLLGGFTGELF
clone_size: once; v_call: TRBV7-2; cdr3_length: 13; cdr3_aa: ASSVGQYFTDTQY
clone_size: once; v_call: TRBV19; cdr3_length: 13; cdr3_aa: ASSQEHGVNYGYT
clone_size: once; v_call: TRBV9; cdr3_length: 16; cdr3_aa: ASSVGLAGGRSTDTQY
clone_size: NA; v_call: TRBV30; cdr3_length: 16; cdr3_aa: AWSVYLRASVNSYEQY
clone_size: NA; v_call: TRBV5-4; cdr3_length: 12; cdr3_aa: ASSLGGRTDTQY
clone_size: NA; v_call: TRBV30; cdr3_length: 13; cdr3_aa: AWSGQVAGNQPQH
clone_size: NA; v_call: TRBV15; cdr3_length: 11; cdr3_aa: ATSRSMNTEAF
clone_size: NA; v_call: TRBV20-1; cdr3_length: 9; cdr3_aa: SATGHREQY
clone_size: NA; v_call: TRBV15; cdr3_length: 15; cdr3_aa: ATRPQGTSGSSDTQY
clone_size: NA; v_call: TRBV9; cdr3_length: 13; cdr3_aa: ASSPTSGNYNEQF
clone_size: NA; v_call: TRBV6-5; cdr3_length: 10; cdr3_aa: ASSYRGMGAF